This T cell receptor (beta chain) was sequenced for a study of regulatory T cells in long-lasting Graves disease. Indicated time point: newly diagnosed GD, antithyroid drugs for less than 3 months. Making the TCR library involved RNA that had been extracted from PBMCs. This clonotype was detected many times. The TCR beta library used iRepertoire HTBI primers with Arm-PCR amplification of CDR3. TCRdb redid the calling of the multiplex PCR reads with MiXCR, one entry per CDR3 protein. Among about 460,000 distinct CDR3 sequences, 13% to 15% were seen once, and the ten largest hold approximately 15%. In germline, CDR1 is SGHAT, CDR2 FQNNGV. With 5 bases removed from V and 5 bases from J, the gap between germline ends came to 12 bases. The CDR3 loop spans 13 amino acids. This sample also appeared in a second study, on T cells in Graves' hyperthyroidism and ophthalmopathy. That investigation notes: HTBI primers were employed in a first-round RT-PCR of the TCR CDR3.

This receptor was identified in a woman aged 50 to 60 with Graves disease. This chain uses TRBV11-2 with TRBJ1-1, with D possibly TRBD1 on 6 matching bases. Sequenced here: peripheral blood mononuclear cells (PBMCs), sampled at new diagnosis, from a patient treated with antithyroid drugs. The CDR3 DNA reads TGTGCCAGCAGCCTACAGAGGGGGACTGAAGCTTTCTTT. This translates into CASSLQRGTEAFF.